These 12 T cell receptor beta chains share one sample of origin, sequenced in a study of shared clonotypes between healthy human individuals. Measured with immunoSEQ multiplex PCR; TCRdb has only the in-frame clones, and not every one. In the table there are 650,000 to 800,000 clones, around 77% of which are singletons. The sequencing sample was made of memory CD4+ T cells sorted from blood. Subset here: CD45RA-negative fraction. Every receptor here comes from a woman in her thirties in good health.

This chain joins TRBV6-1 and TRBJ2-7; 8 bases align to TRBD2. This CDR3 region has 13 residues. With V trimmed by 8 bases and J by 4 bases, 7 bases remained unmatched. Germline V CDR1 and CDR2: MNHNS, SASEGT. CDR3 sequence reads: CASSGGARYEQYF. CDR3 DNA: TGTGCCAGCTCCGGGGGGGCAAGGTACGAGCAGTACTTC.

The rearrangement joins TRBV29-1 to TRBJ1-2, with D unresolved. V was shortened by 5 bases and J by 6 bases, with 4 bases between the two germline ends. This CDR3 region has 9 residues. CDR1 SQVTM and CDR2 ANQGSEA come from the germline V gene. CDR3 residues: CSVSDGYTF. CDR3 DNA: TGCAGCGTTTCCGATGGCTACACCTTC.

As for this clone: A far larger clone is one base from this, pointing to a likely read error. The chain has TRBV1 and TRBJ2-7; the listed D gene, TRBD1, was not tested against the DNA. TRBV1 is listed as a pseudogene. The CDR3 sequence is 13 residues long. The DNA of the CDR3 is TGCACCAGCAGCCCGGACATCCAGCGTGAGCAGTACTTC. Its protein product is CTSSPDIQREQYF.

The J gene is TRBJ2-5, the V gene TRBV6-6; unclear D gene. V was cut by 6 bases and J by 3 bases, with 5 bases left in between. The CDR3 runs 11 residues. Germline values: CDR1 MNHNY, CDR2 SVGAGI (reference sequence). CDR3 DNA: TGTGCCAGCAGAGCAGAAGAGACCCAGTACTTC. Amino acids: CASRAEETQYF.

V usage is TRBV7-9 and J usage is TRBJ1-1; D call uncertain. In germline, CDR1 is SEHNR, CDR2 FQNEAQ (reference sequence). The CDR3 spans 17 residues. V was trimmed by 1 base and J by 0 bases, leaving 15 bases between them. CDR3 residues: CASSLVFTSGVNTEAFF. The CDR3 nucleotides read TGTGCCAGCAGCTTAGTCTTCACTTCCGGGGTGAACACTGAAGCTTTCTTT.

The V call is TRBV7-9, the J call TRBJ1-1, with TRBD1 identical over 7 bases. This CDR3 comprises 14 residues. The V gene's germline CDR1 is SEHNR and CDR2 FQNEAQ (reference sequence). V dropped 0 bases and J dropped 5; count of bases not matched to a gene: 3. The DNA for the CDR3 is TGTGCCAGCAGCTTAGCAGGGGGCGCAACTGAAGCTTTCTTT. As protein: CASSLAGGATEAFF.

CDR3 coding DNA: TGTGCCAGCAGCCAAGATAATTGGGGTCGTGCCGGGGAGCTGTTTTTT. Amino acids: CASSQDNWGRAGELFF. The chain joins TRBV14 to TRBJ2-2; D is unclear. V lost 0 bases and J 6 bases, leaving 14 bases between the germline ends. Germline loops: CDR1 SGHDN, CDR2 FVKESK. The CDR3 runs to 16 residues.

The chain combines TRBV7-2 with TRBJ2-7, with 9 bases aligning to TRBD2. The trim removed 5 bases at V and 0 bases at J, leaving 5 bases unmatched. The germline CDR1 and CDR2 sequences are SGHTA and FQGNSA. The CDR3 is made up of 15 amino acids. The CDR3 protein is CASSTSSGTSYEQYF. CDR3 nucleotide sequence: TGTGCCAGCAGCACCTCTAGCGGGACCTCCTACGAGCAGTACTTC.

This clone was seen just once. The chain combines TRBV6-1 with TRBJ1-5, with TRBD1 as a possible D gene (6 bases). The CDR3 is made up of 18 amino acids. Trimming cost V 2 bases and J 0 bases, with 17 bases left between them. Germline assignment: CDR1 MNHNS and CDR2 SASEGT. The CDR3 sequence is CASSEFGGAGNSNQPQHF. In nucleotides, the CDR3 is TGTGCCAGCAGTGAATTTGGGGGCGCGGGTAATAGCAATCAGCCCCAGCATTTT.

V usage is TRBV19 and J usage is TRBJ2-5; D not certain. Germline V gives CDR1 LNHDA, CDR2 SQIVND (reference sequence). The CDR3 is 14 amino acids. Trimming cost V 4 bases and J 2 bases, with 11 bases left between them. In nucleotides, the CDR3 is TGTGCCAGTAGTAAACAAGTTTTACAAGAGACCCAGTACTTC. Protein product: CASSKQVLQETQYF.

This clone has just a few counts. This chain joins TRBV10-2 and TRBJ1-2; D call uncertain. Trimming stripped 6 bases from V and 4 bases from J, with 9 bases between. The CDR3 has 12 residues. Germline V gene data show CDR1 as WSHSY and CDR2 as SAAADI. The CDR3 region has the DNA TGCGCCAGCAGCGGGCAGTCCTATGGCTACACCTTC. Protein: CASSGQSYGYTF.

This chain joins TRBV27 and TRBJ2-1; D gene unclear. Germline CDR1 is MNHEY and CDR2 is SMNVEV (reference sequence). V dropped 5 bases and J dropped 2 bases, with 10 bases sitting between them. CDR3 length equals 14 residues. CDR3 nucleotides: TGTGCCAGCAGTCTCAAATCGACCTACAATGAGCAGTTCTTC. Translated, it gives CASSLKSTYNEQFF.